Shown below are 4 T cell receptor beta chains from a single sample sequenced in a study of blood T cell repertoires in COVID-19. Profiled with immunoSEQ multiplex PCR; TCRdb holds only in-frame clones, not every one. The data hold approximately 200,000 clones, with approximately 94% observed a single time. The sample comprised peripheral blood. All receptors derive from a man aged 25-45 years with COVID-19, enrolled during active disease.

This chain's CDR3 is CASSPRQENTEAFF. The CDR3 nucleotides read TGTGCCAGCTCACCAAGGCAGGAGAACACTGAAGCTTTCTTT. J is TRBJ1-1 and V is TRBV18, with D unclear. The CDR3 covers 14 residues. CDR1 and CDR2 (germline): KGHSH, LQKENI. The V and J ends lost 2 bases and 1 base respectively, with 8 bases between them.

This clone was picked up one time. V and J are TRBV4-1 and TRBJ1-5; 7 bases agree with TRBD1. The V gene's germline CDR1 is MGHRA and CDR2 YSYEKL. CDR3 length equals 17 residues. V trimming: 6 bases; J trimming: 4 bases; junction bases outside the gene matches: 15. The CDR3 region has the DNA TGCGCCAGCAGTCAGGGGGACAGCGACATGCCTAATCAGCCCCAGCATTTT. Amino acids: CASSQGDSDMPNQPQHF.

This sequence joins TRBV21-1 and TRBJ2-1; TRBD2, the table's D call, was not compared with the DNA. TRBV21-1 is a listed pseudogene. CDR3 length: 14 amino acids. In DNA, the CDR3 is TGTGCCAGCAGCCCTCGGTCGAGGCCGGTTGAGCAGTTCTTC. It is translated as CASSPRSRPVEQFF.

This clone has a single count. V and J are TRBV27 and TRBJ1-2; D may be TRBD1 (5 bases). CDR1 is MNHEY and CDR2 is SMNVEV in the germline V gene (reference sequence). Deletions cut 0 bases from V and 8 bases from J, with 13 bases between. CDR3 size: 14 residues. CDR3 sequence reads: CASSLSGPLNGYTF. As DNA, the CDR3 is TGTGCCAGCAGTTTATCGGGGCCCCTAAACGGCTACACCTTC.